Each of the 19 T cell receptor beta chains below was sequenced from the same sample in a study of control samples from healthy donors and cancer patients. Only in-frame clones appear in the TCRdb table, and some are missing; sequencing was by immunoSEQ multiplex PCR. The sample lists around 90,000 clones, around nine tenths seen once, with approximately 21% in the top ten. Sequenced: blood. These receptors were collected from a man aged 25 to 45 in good health.

The genes are TRBV6-5 and TRBJ1-2; the D is unclear. CDR1 MNHEY and CDR2 SVGAGI come from the germline V gene. This CDR3 comprises 15 residues. Trimming took 2 bases from V and 1 from J, leaving 11 bases between them. CDR3 residues: CASSYGKLGNYGYTF. In DNA form, the CDR3 reads TGTGCCAGCAGTTACGGCAAACTTGGTAACTATGGCTACACCTTC.

The J gene is TRBJ2-1, the V gene TRBV9, with TRBD2 identical over 7 bases. With V trimmed by 3 bases and J by 0 bases, 6 bases remained unmatched. CDR1 and CDR2 (germline): SGDLS, YYNGEE. The CDR3 loop spans 16 amino acids. The DNA for the CDR3 is TGTGCCAGCAGCGCCCCCGGGGGGAGCTCCTACAATGAGCAGTTCTTC. This translates into CASSAPGGSSYNEQFF.

The chain couples TRBV18 to TRBJ1-2; D is uncertain. The CDR3 extends over 14 amino acids. Germline lookup yields CDR1 KGHSH and CDR2 LQKENI. Deletions cut 3 bases from V and 8 bases from J, with 16 bases between. The CDR3 here is CASSPRQNPLGYTF. CDR3 DNA: TGTGCCAGCTCACCCCGGCAGAACCCTCTCGGCTACACCTTC.

The chain couples TRBV6-5 to TRBJ1-2; 7 nucleotides agree with TRBD1. J was trimmed by 14 bases and V by 5 bases; bases with no gene match: 14. There are 13 residues in the CDR3. Germline-derived CDR1 and CDR2 are MNHEY and SVGAGI. In DNA form, the CDR3 reads TGTGCCAGCAGTATAACAGGGGCCACCCTAGGGACCTTC. Translated, it gives CASSITGATLGTF.

This sequence joins TRBV2 and TRBJ2-2; 8 bases are shared with TRBD1. From germline, CDR1 is SNHLY and CDR2 FYNNEI. Unmatched junction bases numbered 4, after V lost 2 bases and J lost 5 bases. The CDR3 totals 15 residues. CDR3 coding DNA: TGTGCCAGCAGTGAACGGACAGGGCAAACCGGGGAGCTGTTTTTT. Residues: CASSERTGQTGELFF.

The genes are TRBV11-2 and TRBJ2-1, with 15 bases that match TRBD2. J gave up 2 bases and V 1 base, and 0 bases lay outside the gene matches. In germline, CDR1 is SGHAT, CDR2 FQNNGV. This CDR3 has 17 residues. The CDR3 reads CASSLGTSGGAYNEQFF. The CDR3 region has the DNA TGTGCCAGCAGCTTAGGGACTAGCGGGGGGGCCTACAATGAGCAGTTCTTC.

This clone was counted a few times. The rearrangement links TRBV14 to TRBJ2-2; D is uncertain. The CDR3 loop spans 18 amino acids. Trimming cost V 0 bases and J 3 bases, with 17 bases left between them. Per the germline V gene, CDR1 is SGHDN and CDR2 is FVKESK. The DNA for the CDR3 is TGTGCCAGCAGCCAAGATCGGAAAGGACGGGTACACACCGGGGAGCTGTTTTTT. Its translation is CASSQDRKGRVHTGELFF.

V gene TRBV30 combines with J gene TRBJ2-2; no clear D. Germline assignment: CDR1 GTSNPN and CDR2 SVGIG (reference sequence). The length of the CDR3 is 17 residues. Deletions cut 0 bases from V and 2 bases from J, with 16 bases between. As DNA, the CDR3 is TGTGCCTGGAGTGTTTTGATGGGTCAGTTAAACACCGGGGAGCTGTTTTTT. Translated: CAWSVLMGQLNTGELFF.

The chain uses TRBV18 and TRBJ1-5; D call uncertain. Trimming cost V 2 bases and J 5 bases, with 4 bases left between them. This CDR3 contains 12 residues. The germline V gene encodes CDR1 KGHSH and CDR2 LQKENI. For the CDR3, the DNA is TGTGCCAGCTCACCAGGGGATCAGCCCCAGCATTTT. Translation: CASSPGDQPQHF.

V usage is TRBV24-1 and J usage is TRBJ1-1; no reliable D call. The CDR3 sequence is 14 residues long. CDR1 and CDR2 (germline): KGHDR, SFDVKD. Between the trimmed V and J ends, which lost 4 bases and 1 base, there was a span of 9 bases. CDR3 DNA sequence: TGTGCCACCAGTGACCATGACGGGAACACTGAAGCTTTCTTT. Translation: CATSDHDGNTEAFF.

The V call is TRBV19, the J call TRBJ1-1, with D uncertain. V was trimmed by 7 bases and J by 2 bases, leaving 17 bases between them. Germline assignment: CDR1 LNHDA and CDR2 SQIVND (reference sequence). This CDR3 comprises 15 residues. The CDR3: CASTIGPRVNTEAFF. The DNA of the CDR3 is TGTGCCAGTACCATAGGGCCAAGGGTTAACACTGAAGCTTTCTTT.

The V gene is TRBV5-1, the J gene TRBJ2-5, with a weak D call TRBD2 (6 bases). This CDR3 region has 14 residues. Germline lookup yields CDR1 SGHRS and CDR2 YFSETQ. V lost 4 bases and J lost 3, with 13 bases in between. For the CDR3, the DNA is TGCGCCAGCAGCCTTCGGGACTTCAAAGAGACCCAGTACTTC. Its protein is CASSLRDFKETQYF. Together with reference TRBV5-1 and TRBJ2-5, the CDR3 gives the full variable domain: KAGVTQTPRYLIKTRGQQVTLSCSPISGHRSVSWYQQTPGQGLQFLFEYFSETQRNKGNFPGRFSGRQFSNSRSEMNVSTLELGDSALYLCASSLRDFKETQYFGPGTRLLVL.

V and J are TRBV6-1 and TRBJ2-6, with unresolved D. Trimming took 3 bases from V and 2 from J, leaving 11 bases between them. CDR1 MNHNS and CDR2 SASEGT come from the germline V gene. This CDR3 is 16 amino acids long. The CDR3 is CASSDKAATGANVLTF. The CDR3 bases are TGTGCCAGCAGTGACAAGGCGGCAACTGGGGCCAACGTCCTGACTTTC.

The rearrangement links TRBV10-2 to TRBJ2-7; TRBD1 might be the D (6 bases). Germline V gene data show CDR1 as WSHSY and CDR2 as SAAADI. Trimming left V 2 bases short and J 5 bases short, with 7 bases between. The CDR3 consists of 12 residues. This CDR3 reads CASSERGNEQYF. The CDR3 DNA follows: TGCGCCAGCAGTGAGAGGGGGAACGAGCAGTACTTC.

V usage is TRBV6-5 and J usage is TRBJ1-1; D call uncertain. V lost 6 bases to trimming and J lost 6 bases, with 20 bases between them. The CDR3 is 15 amino acids. Germline V gives CDR1 MNHEY, CDR2 SVGAGI. The CDR3 DNA sequence: TGTGCCAGCAGATCCCGGGCCTTGGGCCGACCTGAAGCTTTCTTT. Protein product: CASRSRALGRPEAFF.

The V and J genes are TRBV30 and TRBJ2-4; the D gene is possibly TRBD1 (6 bases). Trimming shortened V by 2 bases and J by 0 bases, and 8 bases separated the two germline ends. The CDR3 sequence is 14 residues long. The germline gives CDR1 GTSNPN, CDR2 SVGIG (reference sequence). CDR3 residues: CAWSPRGAKNIQYF. The DNA of the CDR3 is TGTGCCTGGAGTCCCAGGGGAGCCAAAAACATTCAGTACTTC.

The J gene is TRBJ2-7, the V gene TRBV6-4; D might be TRBD1 (6 bases). Germline values: CDR1 MRHNA, CDR2 SNTAGT. CDR3 size: 13 residues. V gave up 7 bases and J gave up 1 base, with 11 bases separating them. Here the CDR3 DNA reads TGTGCCAGCACCCTTCAGGGGTCCTACGAGCAGTACGTC. It encodes CASTLQGSYEQYV.

This chain uses TRBV6-4 with TRBJ2-1, with 8 bases lining up with TRBD1. This CDR3 is 14 amino acids long. Germline V gene lookup returns CDR1 MRHNA and CDR2 SNTAGT. After removal of 4 bases from V and 8 bases from J, the junction contained 7 bases not matched to a gene. CDR3 bases: TGTGCCAGCAGTGTACAGGGGGAAGGGGATGAGCAGTTCTTC. Encoded protein: CASSVQGEGDEQFF.

This clone showed up just a few times. The chain combines TRBV24-1 with TRBJ2-7; no definite D call. Germline V gives CDR1 KGHDR, CDR2 SFDVKD. This CDR3 is built from 11 residues. Trimming took 3 bases from V and 6 from J, leaving 5 bases between them. The CDR3 DNA reads TGTGCCACCAGTGATGTGTTCGAGCAGTACTTC. Translated, it gives CATSDVFEQYF.